Sequencing of this T cell receptor (beta chain) was carried out in a study of blood T cell repertoires in COVID-19. Study as a whole: The United States, Italy and Spain were the sources of the acute and convalescent COVID-19 samples. In each case, the material was cDNA or gDNA derived from T cells, B-cell-depleted T cells, or PBMCs.

Authors' analysis steps: Estimated nucleated cell counts came from reference gene primer amplification. Generated by immunoSEQ multiplex PCR, the TCRdb table keeps only in-frame clones and is missing some. That table is the source of V, J and clone size, and D and trimming were worked out from the DNA. There are fewer than 75,000 clones in the sample; roughly 92% occur only once, and around 4.3% lies in the top ten. The length of the CDR3 is 14 residues. V was cut by 5 bases and J by 0 bases, with 10 bases left in between. Germline loops: CDR1 LNHDA, CDR2 SQIVND (reference sequence). V gene TRBV19 combines with J gene TRBJ2-5; D remains unclear. The sample was peripheral blood. The sequence came from a man aged 45-65 years with active COVID-19. The CDR3 sequence: CASSSRLYQETQYF. Written as DNA, the CDR3 is TGTGCCAGTAGTTCGCGTTTGTACCAAGAGACCCAGTACTTC. Full variable domain (outside the CDR3, taken from reference TRBV19 and TRBJ2-5): DGGITQSPKYLFRKEGQNVTLSCEQNLNHDAMYWYRQDPGQGLRLIYYSQIVNDFQKGDIAEGYSVSREKKESFPLTVTSAQKNPTAFYLCASSSRLYQETQYFGPGTRLLVL.